The entry below describes one TCR beta chain. Its antigen is currently unknown. This CDR3 is also generated by other DNA sequences in the sample. Naive CD8 cells were CD45RO-negative, positively selected for CCR7, excluding terminally differentiated effector memory CD45RA+ cells. The data were taken from a study of shared clonotypes between healthy human individuals. Overall study: Aged between 18 and 49, the donors were two women and three men.

The repertoire was sequenced with immunoSEQ multiplex PCR; TCRdb's copy has only in-frame clones and lacks some. The sample yields approximately 1.9 million clones, about 94% seen once. The V segment lost 5 bases and the J segment 4 bases; nucleotides outside the gene matches: 4. This CDR3 region has 13 residues. From germline, CDR1 is MDHEN and CDR2 SYDVKM. Study conclusions and caveats: When compared with the clonotypes that were shared by all four sorted-subset donors, the non-shared clonotypes turned out to have lower generation probabilities. Naive subsets tended to show greater estimated richness than memory subsets. Among donors, sharing of clonotypes was expected to be affected by sequencing depth.

The specimen was naive CD8+ T cells from PBMCs. J is TRBJ1-2 and V is TRBV28; 7 bases match TRBD1. This TCR derives from a man younger than 35 in good health. Some clones in this sample may be carry-over from other donors' samples. The chain's CDR3 is CASSLRTGYGYTF. In nucleotides, the CDR3 is TGTGCCAGCAGTCTAAGGACAGGCTATGGCTACACCTTC.